This T cell receptor (beta chain) was sequenced during a study of cytotoxic CD8 clonotypes in ibrutinib-treated CLL. Study as a whole: Among responders, 24 were partial and 2 complete; after median roughly 70 months, approximately 15 stayed remitted and roughly 12 progressed.

PBMCs that had been cryopreserved were the source of about 2 micrograms of genomic DNA for TCR beta libraries. For this clone: The target antigen is unknown.

V was pared by 3 bases and J by 0 bases, with 14 bases between. The CDR3 has 16 amino acids. Germline CDR1 reads SEHNR; CDR2 reads FQNEAQ (reference sequence). Using immunoSEQ multiplex PCR, the repertoire was profiled, and TCRdb retains in-frame clones only, with some absent. In the table there are fewer than 85,000 clones, roughly 83% of which are singletons. The study, taken as a whole, reports: The study found public clonotypes uncommon, contracting or stable on treatment. At the start, clonality exceeded age-matched healthy donors and followed circulating CD8+ T-cell counts.

This TCR derives from a human donor with chronic lymphocytic leukemia. The sample was PBMCs, taken after 12 months of ibrutinib treatment. The chain employs TRBV7-9 and TRBJ2-5; perhaps D is TRBD1 or TRBD2 (5 bases each). CDR3 residues: CASSFYLGRDQETQYF. CDR3 nucleotide sequence: TGTGCCAGCAGCTTTTATCTGGGACGGGACCAAGAGACCCAGTACTTC.